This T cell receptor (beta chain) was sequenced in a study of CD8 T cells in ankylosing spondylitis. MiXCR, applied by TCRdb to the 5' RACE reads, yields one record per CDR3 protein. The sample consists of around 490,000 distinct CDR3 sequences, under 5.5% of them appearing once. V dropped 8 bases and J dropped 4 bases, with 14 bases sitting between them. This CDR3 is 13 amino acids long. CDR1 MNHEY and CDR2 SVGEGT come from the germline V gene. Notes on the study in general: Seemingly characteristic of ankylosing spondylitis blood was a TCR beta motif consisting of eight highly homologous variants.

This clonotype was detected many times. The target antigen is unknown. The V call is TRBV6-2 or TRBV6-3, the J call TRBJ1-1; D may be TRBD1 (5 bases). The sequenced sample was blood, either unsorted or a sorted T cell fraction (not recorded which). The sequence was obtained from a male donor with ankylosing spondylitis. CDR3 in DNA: TGTGCCAGCTCGGGACCGACGGGCACTGAAGCTTTCTTT. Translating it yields CASSGPTGTEAFF.